Shown below are 11 T cell receptor beta chains from a single sample sequenced in a study of identical twins. TCRdb fed the 5' RACE reads into MiXCR, producing one record per CDR3 protein. The sample lists hundreds of thousands of distinct CDR3 sequences, 20% to 25% occurring once. These same records also appear under a second study, on T cells expressing NK-cell markers.

Sequencing was performed on PBMCs. The receptors here all came from a woman under 30 in good health.

This clonotype was found a few times. The junction differs from germline at one of its ends, possibly a read error. This chain joins TRBV7-2 and TRBJ2-3; 13 bases line up with TRBD2. CDR3 length equals 12 residues. Germline V CDR1 and CDR2: SGHTA, FQGNSA. DNA of the CDR3: TGTGCCAGCAGCTCCCGACTAGCGGGGGGATGTTTT. Residues: CASSSRLAGGCF.

There are many counts of this clonotype. The chain's CDR3 is CASSPGGGLSYNEQFF. The CDR3 DNA is TGTGCCAGCTCACCAGGCGGGGGTTTATCCTACAATGAGCAGTTCTTC. V gene TRBV18 combines with J gene TRBJ2-1, with TRBD2 identical over 7 bases. The CDR3 runs 16 residues. V trimming: 2 bases; J trimming: 1 base; junction bases outside the gene matches: 5. Germline assignment: CDR1 KGHSH and CDR2 LQKENI.

This chain connects TRBV6-5 to TRBJ2-6; possibly TRBD1 for D (6 bases). V lost 4 bases and J lost 4, with 14 bases in between. The germline gives CDR1 MNHEY, CDR2 SVGAGI. The CDR3 extends over 16 amino acids. The CDR3 bases are TGTGCCAGCAGTTCCCAGGGGATCGCCGGGGCCAACGTCCTGACTTTC. As protein: CASSSQGIAGANVLTF.

V and J are TRBV7-6 and TRBJ2-1; 7 bases match TRBD2. Per germline, CDR1 SGHVS and CDR2 FNYEAQ. The V gene end was trimmed by 1 base and the J gene end by 3 bases; junction bases not matched to a gene: 9. The CDR3 loop spans 17 amino acids. In nucleotides, the CDR3 is TGTGCCAGCAGCTTAGTCTCTAGCGGAGCAAACTACAATGAGCAGTTCTTC. It yields the protein CASSLVSSGANYNEQFF.

This clonotype was observed a single time. The chain couples TRBV7-9 to TRBJ1-2, with 8 positions matching TRBD1. This CDR3 has 14 residues. After removal of 4 bases from V and 8 bases from J, the junction contained 9 bases not matched to a gene. Germline lookup yields CDR1 SEHNR and CDR2 FQNEAQ (reference sequence). The CDR3 reads CASSSYRGSGGYTF. DNA of the CDR3: TGTGCCAGCAGCTCGTACAGGGGGTCGGGAGGCTACACCTTC. Based on the CDR3 plus reference TRBV7-9 and TRBJ1-2, the full variable domain is DTGVSQNPRHKITKRGQNVTFRCDPISEHNRLYWYRQTLGQGPEFLTYFQNEAQLEKSRLLSDRFSAERPKGSFSTLEIQRTEQGDSAMYLCASSSYRGSGGYTFGSGTRLTVV.

CDR3 loop: CASSRTSGGSGELFF. CDR3 coding DNA: TGTGCCAGCAGCCGGACTAGCGGGGGATCCGGGGAGCTGTTTTTT. The V and J genes are TRBV6-1 and TRBJ2-2; 13 nucleotides align to TRBD2. With 6 bases clipped from V and 6 bases from J, the junction kept 4 bases outside the gene matches. The CDR3 length is 15 residues. In germline, CDR1 is MNHNS, CDR2 SASEGT.

V and J are TRBV20-1 and TRBJ2-1; 7 bases map to TRBD2. This CDR3 contains 15 residues. Trimming took 6 bases from V and 7 from J; bases not matched to a gene: 15. Germline V lookup: CDR1 DFQATT, CDR2 SNEGSKA (reference sequence). CDR3 in amino acids: CSARWPMASGNEQFF. CDR3 DNA: TGCAGTGCCAGGTGGCCTATGGCTAGCGGAAATGAGCAGTTCTTC.

This clonotype was seen more than once but under ten times. J is TRBJ2-7 and V is TRBV7-2; a weak D match, TRBD2 (6 bases). CDR3 length equals 15 residues. In germline, CDR1 is SGHTA, CDR2 FQGNSA. The V end lost 5 bases, the J end lost 6 bases, and 20 bases lay between the germline ends. The DNA for the CDR3 is TGTGCCAGCAGCCCCGTTCGCGCGGGACGAGGCGAGCAGTACTTC. This encodes CASSPVRAGRGEQYF. The complete variable domain, with remaining parts taken from reference TRBV7-2 and TRBJ2-7, reads GAGVSQSPSNKVTEKGKDVELRCDPISGHTALYWYRQSLGQGLEFLIYFQGNSAPDKSGLPSDRFSAERTGGSVSTLTIQRTQQEDSAVYLCASSPVRAGRGEQYFGPGTRLTVT.

This clonotype has only a few counts. The chain links TRBV7-9 to TRBJ2-5; D gene unclear. CDR3 length: 15 amino acids. From germline, CDR1 is SEHNR and CDR2 FQNEAQ (reference sequence). The V end was cut by 1 base, the J end by 5 bases, with 14 bases between. The CDR3 loop is CASSLVLRRGETQYF. In DNA, the CDR3 is TGTGCCAGCAGCTTAGTCCTACGCCGTGGGGAGACCCAGTACTTC.

This clonotype came up a few times. The gene calls are TRBV29-1 and TRBJ2-6; no reliable D call. The CDR3 consists of 15 residues. The germline V and J ends were trimmed by 1 base and 0 bases, with 7 bases remaining between them. Germline values: CDR1 SQVTM, CDR2 ANQGSEA. CDR3 coding DNA: TGCAGCGTTGAAGGAGGTCTCTCTGGGGCCAACGTCCTGACTTTC. Translation gives CSVEGGLSGANVLTF.

This clonotype was counted only a few times. This chain links TRBV30 with TRBJ2-5, with no clear D. Per germline, CDR1 GTSNPN and CDR2 SVGIG (reference sequence). There are 14 residues in the CDR3. V was clipped by 0 bases and J by 2 bases, with 10 bases between them. CDR3 nucleotides: TGTGCCTGGAGTGTCGGACGTCGACAAGAGACCCAGTACTTC. Protein: CAWSVGRRQETQYF.